This T cell receptor beta chain is from a study of tumor-infiltrating lymphocytes in primary liver carcinoma. Background on the study: By surgical resection, the patients were treated for their primary liver carcinoma.

This CDR3 contains 14 residues. V was pared by 7 bases and J by 6 bases, with 18 bases between. Researchers drew blood RNA from unsorted whole blood and extracted germline DNA as well. Presurgery, 4 to 5 milliliters of peripheral blood were collected. This clonotype was observed at least ten times. Its antigen is not known. Study findings and constraints: CD4+ and CD8+ repertoires could not be compared in these unsorted bulk samples.

The investigators made TCR beta cDNA from approximately 0.5 ug total RNA, using a constant-region primer. Libraries covering TCR beta were generated through three nested multiplex PCR rounds (using a slightly modified ARM-PCR). Use of TRBV1-TRBV30 forward primers with a C-beta reverse primer characterized the first two PCR rounds, which lasted ten to eleven cycles each. MiXCR, run by TCRdb on the multiplex PCR reads, gives a single entry per CDR3 protein. The sample consists of about 320,000 distinct CDR3 sequences, 65% of them appearing once. This sequence originates from a man aged 40-50 years with primary liver carcinoma and hepatitis B virus infection. Sequenced material: peripheral blood. The chain employs TRBV12-3 or TRBV12-4 and TRBJ1-2; D may be TRBD1 (5 bases). For the CDR3, the DNA is TGTGCCAGCACCCTATCTGCAGGGTACAATGGCTACACCTTC. Translation gives CASTLSAGYNGYTF.